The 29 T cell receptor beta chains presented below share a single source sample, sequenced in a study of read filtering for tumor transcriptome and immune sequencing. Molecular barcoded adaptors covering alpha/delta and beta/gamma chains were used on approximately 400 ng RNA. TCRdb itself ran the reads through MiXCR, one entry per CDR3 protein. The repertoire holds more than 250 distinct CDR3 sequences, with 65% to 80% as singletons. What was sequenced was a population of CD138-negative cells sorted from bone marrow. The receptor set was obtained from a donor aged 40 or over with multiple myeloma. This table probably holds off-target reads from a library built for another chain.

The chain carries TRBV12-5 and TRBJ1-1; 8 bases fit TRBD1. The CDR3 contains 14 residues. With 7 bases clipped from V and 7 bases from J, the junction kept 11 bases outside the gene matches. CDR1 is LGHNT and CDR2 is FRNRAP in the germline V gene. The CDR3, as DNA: TGTGCTAGTGCCCAATCGGACAGGGACTATGAAGCTTTCTTT. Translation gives CASAQSDRDYEAFF. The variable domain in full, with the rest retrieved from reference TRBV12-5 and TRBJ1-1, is DARVTQTPRHKVTEMGQEVTMRCQPILGHNTVFWYRQTMMQGLELLAYFRNRAPLDDSGMPKDRFSAEMPDATLATLKIQPSEPRDSAVYFCASAQSDRDYEAFFGQGTRLTVV.

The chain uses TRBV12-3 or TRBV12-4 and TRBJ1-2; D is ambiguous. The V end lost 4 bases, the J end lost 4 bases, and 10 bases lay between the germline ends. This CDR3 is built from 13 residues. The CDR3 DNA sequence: TGTGCCAGCAGTTCCGGAGGGATCTATGGCTACACCTTC. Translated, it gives CASSSGGIYGYTF.

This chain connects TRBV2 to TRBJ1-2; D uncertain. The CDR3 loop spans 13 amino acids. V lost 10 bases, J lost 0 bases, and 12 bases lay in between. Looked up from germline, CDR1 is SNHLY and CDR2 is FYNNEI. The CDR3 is CATSRVANYGYTF. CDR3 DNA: TGTGCCACCTCCCGGGTGGCTAACTATGGCTACACCTTC.

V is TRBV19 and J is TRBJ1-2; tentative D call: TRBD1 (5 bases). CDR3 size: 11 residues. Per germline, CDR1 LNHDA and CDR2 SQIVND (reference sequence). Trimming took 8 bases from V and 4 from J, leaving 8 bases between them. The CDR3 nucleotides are TGTGCCAGTTGGGACGGCTATGGCTACACCTTC. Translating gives CASWDGYGYTF.

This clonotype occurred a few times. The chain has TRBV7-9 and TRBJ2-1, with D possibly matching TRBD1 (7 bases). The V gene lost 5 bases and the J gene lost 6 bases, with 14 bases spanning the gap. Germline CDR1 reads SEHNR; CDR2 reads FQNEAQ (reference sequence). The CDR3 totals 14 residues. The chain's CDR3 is CASSPAQGGNEQFF. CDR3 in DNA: TGTGCCAGCAGCCCCGCCCAGGGGGGCAATGAGCAGTTCTTC. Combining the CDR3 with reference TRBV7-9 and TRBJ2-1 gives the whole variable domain DTGVSQNPRHKITKRGQNVTFRCDPISEHNRLYWYRQTLGQGPEFLTYFQNEAQLEKSRLLSDRFSAERPKGSFSTLEIQRTEQGDSAMYLCASSPAQGGNEQFFGPGTRLTVL.

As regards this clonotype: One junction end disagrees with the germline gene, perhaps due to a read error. CDR3 nucleotide sequence: TGTGGCAGCAGCCTCCAGACACCTTCCCCCTATAATTCACCCCTCCACTTT. It specifies CGSSLQTPSPYNSPLHF. J is TRBJ1-6 and V is TRBV16; no firm D call. The CDR3 has 17 amino acids. The germline V gene encodes CDR1 KGHSY and CDR2 FQNENV. The whole variable domain, remainder taken from reference TRBV16 and TRBJ1-6, is GEEVAQTPKHLVRGEGQKAKLYCAPIKGHSYVFWYQQVLKNEFKFLISFQNENVFDETGMPKERFSAKCLPNSPCSLEIQATKLEDSAVYFCGSSLQTPSPYNSPLHFGNGTRLTVT.

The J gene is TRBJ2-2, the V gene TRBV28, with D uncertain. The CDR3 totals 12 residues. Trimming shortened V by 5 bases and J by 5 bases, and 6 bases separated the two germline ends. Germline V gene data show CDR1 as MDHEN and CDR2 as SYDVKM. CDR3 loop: CASSPQTGELFF. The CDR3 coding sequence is TGTGCCAGCAGTCCTCAAACCGGGGAGCTGTTTTTT.

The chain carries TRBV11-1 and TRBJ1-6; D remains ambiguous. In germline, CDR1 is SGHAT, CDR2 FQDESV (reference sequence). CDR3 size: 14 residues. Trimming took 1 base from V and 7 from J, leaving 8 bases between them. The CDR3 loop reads CASSLGAENSPLHF. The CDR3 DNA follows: TGTGCCAGCAGCTTAGGGGCAGAGAATTCACCCCTCCACTTT.

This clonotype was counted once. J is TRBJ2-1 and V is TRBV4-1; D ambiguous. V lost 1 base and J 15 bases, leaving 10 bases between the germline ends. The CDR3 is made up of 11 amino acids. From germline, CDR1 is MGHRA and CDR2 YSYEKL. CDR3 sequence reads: CASSQGEGRFF. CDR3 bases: TGCGCCAGCAGCCAAGGAGAAGGGCGGTTCTTC.

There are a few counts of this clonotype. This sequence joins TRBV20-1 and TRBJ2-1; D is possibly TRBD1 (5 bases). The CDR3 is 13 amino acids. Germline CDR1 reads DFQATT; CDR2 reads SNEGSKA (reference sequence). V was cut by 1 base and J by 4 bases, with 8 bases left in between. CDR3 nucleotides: TGCAGTGCTAGAGTAGCAGGGTACAATGAGCAGTTCTTC. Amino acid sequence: CSARVAGYNEQFF.

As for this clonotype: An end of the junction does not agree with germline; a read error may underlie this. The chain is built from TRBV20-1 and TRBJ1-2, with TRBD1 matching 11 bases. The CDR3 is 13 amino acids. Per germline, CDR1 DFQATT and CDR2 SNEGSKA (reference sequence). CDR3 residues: CSAGQGANYGYTF. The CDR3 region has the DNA TGCAGTGCTGGACAGGGGGCTAATTATGGCTACACCTTC.

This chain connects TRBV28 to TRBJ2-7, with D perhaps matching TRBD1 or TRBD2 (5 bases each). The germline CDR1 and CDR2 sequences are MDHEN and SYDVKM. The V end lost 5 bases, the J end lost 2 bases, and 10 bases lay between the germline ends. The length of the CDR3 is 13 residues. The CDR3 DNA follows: TGTGCCAGCAGTCCGGGACCCACCTACGAGCAGTACTTC. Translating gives CASSPGPTYEQYF.

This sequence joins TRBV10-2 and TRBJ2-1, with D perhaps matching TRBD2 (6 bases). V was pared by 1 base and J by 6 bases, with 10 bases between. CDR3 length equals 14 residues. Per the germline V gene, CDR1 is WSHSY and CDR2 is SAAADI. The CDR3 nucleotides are TGCGCCAGCAGTGAGTGGGTGGGAGGCAATGAGCAGTTCTTC. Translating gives CASSEWVGGNEQFF.

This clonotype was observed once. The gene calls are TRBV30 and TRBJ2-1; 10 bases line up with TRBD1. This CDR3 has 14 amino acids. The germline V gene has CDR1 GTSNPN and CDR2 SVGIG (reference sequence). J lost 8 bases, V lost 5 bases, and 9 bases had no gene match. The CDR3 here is CAWEPGTGADEQFF. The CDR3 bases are TGTGCCTGGGAACCCGGGACAGGGGCCGATGAGCAGTTCTTC.

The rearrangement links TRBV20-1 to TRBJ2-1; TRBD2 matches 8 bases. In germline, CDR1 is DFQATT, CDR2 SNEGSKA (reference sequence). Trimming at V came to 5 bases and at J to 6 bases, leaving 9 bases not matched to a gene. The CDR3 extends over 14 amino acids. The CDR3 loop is CSAAAGTRPNEQFF. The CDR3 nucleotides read TGCAGTGCTGCAGCCGGGACTAGACCCAATGAGCAGTTCTTC.

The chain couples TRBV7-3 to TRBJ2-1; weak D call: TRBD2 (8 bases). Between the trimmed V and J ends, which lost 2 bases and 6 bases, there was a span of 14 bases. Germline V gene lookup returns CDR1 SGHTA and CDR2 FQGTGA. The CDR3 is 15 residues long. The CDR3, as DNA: TGTGCCAGCAGCTTATTAGCGGGACAGCTCAATGAGCAGTTCTTC. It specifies CASSLLAGQLNEQFF.

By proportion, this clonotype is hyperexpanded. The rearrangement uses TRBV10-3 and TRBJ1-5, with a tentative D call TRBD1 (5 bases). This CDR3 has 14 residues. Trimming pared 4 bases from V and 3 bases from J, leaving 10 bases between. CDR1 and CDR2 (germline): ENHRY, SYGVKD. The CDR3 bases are TGTGCCATCAGTGCAAACAGGACCAATCAGCCCCAGCATTTT. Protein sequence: CAISANRTNQPQHF.

CDR3 region: CASRRTGDNEQFF. CDR3 nucleotide sequence: TGTGCCAGCAGACGGACAGGTGACAATGAGCAGTTCTTC. The gene calls are TRBV6-1 and TRBJ2-1; 7 bases map to TRBD1. Looked up from germline, CDR1 is MNHNS and CDR2 is SASEGT. Germline trimming cut 6 bases from V and 5 bases from J; bases unmatched to any gene: 4. The CDR3 spans 13 residues.

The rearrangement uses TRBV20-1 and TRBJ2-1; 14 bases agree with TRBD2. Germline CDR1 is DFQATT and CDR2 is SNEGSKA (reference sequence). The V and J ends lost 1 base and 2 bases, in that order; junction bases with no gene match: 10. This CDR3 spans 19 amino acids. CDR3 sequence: CSARGGSGLAGVPYNEQFF. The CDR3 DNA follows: TGCAGTGCTAGAGGGGGTTCGGGACTAGCGGGAGTCCCCTACAATGAGCAGTTCTTC.

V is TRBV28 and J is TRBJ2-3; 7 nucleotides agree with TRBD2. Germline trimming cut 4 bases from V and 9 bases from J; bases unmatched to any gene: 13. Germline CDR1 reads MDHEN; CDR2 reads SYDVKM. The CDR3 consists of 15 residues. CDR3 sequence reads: CASSSSRDYASTQYF. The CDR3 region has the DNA TGTGCCAGCAGTTCATCCCGGGACTACGCCAGCACGCAGTATTTT.

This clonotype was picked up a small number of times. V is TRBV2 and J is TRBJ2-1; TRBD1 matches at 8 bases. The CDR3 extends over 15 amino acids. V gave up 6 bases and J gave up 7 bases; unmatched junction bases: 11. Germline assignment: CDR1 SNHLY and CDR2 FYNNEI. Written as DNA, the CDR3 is TGTGCCAGCAGAGGAGCGGACAGGGTCTTTAATGAGCAGTTCTTC. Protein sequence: CASRGADRVFNEQFF.

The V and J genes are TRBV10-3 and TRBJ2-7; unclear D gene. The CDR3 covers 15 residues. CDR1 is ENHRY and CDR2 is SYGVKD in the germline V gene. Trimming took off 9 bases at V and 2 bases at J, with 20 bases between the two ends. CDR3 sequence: CAIGPPGKPTYEQYF. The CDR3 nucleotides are TGTGCCATTGGCCCCCCTGGGAAACCTACCTACGAGCAGTACTTC.

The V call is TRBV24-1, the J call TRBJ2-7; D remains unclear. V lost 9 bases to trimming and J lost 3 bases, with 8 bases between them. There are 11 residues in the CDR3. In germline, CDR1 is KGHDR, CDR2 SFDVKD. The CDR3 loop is CATGDYYEQYF. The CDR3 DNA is TGTGCCACCGGGGATTACTACGAGCAGTACTTC.

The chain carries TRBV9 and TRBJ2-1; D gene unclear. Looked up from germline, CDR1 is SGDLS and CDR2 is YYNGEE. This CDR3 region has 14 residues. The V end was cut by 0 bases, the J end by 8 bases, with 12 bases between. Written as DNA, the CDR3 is TGTGCCAGCAGCGTAGGCGGAATCCCCGATGAGCAGTTCTTC. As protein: CASSVGGIPDEQFF.

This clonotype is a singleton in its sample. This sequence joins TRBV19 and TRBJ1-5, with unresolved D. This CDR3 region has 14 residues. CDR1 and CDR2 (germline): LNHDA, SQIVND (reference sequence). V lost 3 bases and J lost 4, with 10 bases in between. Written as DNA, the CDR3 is TGTGCCAGTAGTATTGGGGTTCAGAATCAGCCCCAGCATTTT. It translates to CASSIGVQNQPQHF.

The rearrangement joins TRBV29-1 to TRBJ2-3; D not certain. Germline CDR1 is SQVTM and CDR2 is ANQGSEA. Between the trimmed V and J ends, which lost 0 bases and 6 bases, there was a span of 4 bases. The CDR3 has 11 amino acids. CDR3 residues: CSVEETDTQYF. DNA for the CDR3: TGCAGCGTTGAAGAGACGGATACGCAGTATTTT.

CDR3 DNA: TGCGCCAGCAGTGGGACGAGCGGGACAGGCCTCTACGAGCAGTACTTC. Protein: CASSGTSGTGLYEQYF. The chain combines TRBV10-1 with TRBJ2-7, with D possibly being TRBD1 (8 bases). Trimming removed 4 bases from V and 3 bases from J, with 19 bases in between. CDR1 WNHNN and CDR2 SYGVQD come from the germline V gene (reference sequence). The CDR3 is 16 residues long.

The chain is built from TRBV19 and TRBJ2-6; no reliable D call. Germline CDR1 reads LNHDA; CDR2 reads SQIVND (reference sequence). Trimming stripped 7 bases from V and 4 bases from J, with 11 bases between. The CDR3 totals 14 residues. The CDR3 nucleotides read TGTGCCAGTACCCCCTTCGCCGGGGCCAACGTCCTGACTTTC. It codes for CASTPFAGANVLTF.

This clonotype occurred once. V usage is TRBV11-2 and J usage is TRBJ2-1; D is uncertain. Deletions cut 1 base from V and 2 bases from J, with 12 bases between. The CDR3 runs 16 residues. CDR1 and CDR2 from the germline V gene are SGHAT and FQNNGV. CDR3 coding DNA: TGTGCCAGCAGCTTAGGTCTGGGCGGAACCTACAATGAGCAGTTCTTC. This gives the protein CASSLGLGGTYNEQFF.